A selection of T cell receptor beta chains follows, all from one sample in a study of blood T cell repertoires in COVID-19. TCRdb's table, derived via immunoSEQ multiplex PCR, lists solely in-frame clones and lacks some. This table holds 210,000 or so clones, 80% found once. Sequenced material: PBMCs or T cells enriched from blood (not recorded which). The receptors stem from a man aged 25 to 40 with acute COVID-19. The CDR3 runs from the conserved cysteine through the conserved F or W. The order of the fields is D gene, J gene, V gene, CDR3 protein, CDR3 DNA. A D gene is named only where the DNA matches it firmly.

>NA|TRBJ1-1|TRBV6-1
CASSAYRVRVLNTEAFF
TGTGCCAGCAGTGCCTACAGGGTTAGAGTTCTGAACACTGAAGCTTTCTTT
>NA|TRBJ1-1|TRBV4-2
CASSQGAGLSEAFF
TGTGCCAGCAGCCAAGGCGCGGGGTTGTCTGAAGCTTTCTTT
>TRBD1|TRBJ1-2|TRBV7-6
CASSKGQGANYGYTF
TGTGCCAGCAGCAAGGGACAGGGGGCCAACTATGGCTACACCTTC
>TRBD1|TRBJ2-7|TRBV3-1/TRBV3-2
CASSHLGTGSNEQYF
TGTGCCAGCAGCCACTTAGGGACAGGGTCCAACGAGCAGTACTTC
>NA|TRBJ2-7|TRBV18
CASSLSLPGHRMGEQYF
TGTGCCAGCTCACTTTCCCTCCCCGGTCACAGGATGGGCGAGCAGTACTTC
>NA|TRBJ1-6|TRBV3-1/TRBV3-2
CASRPGEGRNSPLHF
TGTGCCAGCAGACCCGGGGAGGGACGGAATTCACCCCTCCACTTT
>NA|TRBJ1-2|TRBV2
CASSELGEGLGYTF
TGTGCCAGCAGTGAATTGGGGGAGGGTCTTGGCTACACCTTC
>TRBD1|TRBJ2-5|TRBV6-1
CASSVRVGQAQETQYF
TGTGCCAGCAGTGTTAGAGTGGGACAGGCGCAAGAGACCCAGTACTTC
>NA|TRBJ1-1|TRBV6-5
CASSTGNTEAFF
TGTGCCAGCAGTACAGGGAACACTGAAGCTTTCTTT
>NA|TRBJ2-3|TRBV6-6
CASSQGTSTDTQYF
TGTGCCAGCAGCCAGGGTACGAGCACAGATACGCAGTATTTT
>NA|TRBJ1-1|TRBV6-4
CASKGTPLSGEAFF
TGTGCCAGCAAGGGGACACCCCTCTCAGGTGAAGCTTTCTTT